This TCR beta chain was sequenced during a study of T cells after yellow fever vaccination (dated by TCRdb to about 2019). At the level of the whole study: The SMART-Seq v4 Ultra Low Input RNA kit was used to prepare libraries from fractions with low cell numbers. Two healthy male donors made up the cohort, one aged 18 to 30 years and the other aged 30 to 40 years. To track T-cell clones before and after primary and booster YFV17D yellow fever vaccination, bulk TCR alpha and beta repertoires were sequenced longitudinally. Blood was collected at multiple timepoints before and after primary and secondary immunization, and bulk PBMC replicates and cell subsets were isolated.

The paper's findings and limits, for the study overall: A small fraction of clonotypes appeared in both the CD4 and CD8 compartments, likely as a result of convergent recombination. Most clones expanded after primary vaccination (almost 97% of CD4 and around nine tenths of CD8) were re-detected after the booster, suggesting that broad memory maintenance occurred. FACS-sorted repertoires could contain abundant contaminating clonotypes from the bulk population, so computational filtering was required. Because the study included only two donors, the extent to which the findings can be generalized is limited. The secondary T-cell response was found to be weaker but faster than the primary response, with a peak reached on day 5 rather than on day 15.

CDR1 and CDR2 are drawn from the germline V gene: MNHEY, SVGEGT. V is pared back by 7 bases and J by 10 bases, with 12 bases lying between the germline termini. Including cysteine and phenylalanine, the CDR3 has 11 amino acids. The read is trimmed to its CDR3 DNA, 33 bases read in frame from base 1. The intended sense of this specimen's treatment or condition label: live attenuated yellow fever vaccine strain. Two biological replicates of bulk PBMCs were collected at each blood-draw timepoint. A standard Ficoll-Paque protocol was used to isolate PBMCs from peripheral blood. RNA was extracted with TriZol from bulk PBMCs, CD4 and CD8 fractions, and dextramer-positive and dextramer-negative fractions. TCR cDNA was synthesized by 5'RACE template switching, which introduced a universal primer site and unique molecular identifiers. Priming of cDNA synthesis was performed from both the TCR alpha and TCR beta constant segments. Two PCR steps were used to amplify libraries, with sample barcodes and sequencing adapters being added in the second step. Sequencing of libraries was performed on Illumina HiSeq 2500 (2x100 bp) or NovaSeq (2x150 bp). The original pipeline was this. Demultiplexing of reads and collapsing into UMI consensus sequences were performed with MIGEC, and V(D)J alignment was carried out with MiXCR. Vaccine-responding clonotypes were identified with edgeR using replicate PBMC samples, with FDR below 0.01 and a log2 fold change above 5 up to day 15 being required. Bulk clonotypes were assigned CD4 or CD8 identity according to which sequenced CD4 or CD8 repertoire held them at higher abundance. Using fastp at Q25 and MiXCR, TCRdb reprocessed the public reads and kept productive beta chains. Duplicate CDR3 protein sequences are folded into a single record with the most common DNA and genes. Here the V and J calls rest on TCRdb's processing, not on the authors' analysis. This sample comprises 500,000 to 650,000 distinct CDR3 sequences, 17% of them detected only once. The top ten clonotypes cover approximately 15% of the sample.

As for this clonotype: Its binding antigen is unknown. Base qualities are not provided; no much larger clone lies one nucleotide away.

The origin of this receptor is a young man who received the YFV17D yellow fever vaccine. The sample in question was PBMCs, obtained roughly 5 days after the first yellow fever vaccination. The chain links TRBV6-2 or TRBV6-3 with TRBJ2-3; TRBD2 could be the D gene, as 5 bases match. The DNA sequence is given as TGTGCCAGCAACCAGGCGGGCGCGCAGTATTTT. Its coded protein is CASNQAGAQYF.